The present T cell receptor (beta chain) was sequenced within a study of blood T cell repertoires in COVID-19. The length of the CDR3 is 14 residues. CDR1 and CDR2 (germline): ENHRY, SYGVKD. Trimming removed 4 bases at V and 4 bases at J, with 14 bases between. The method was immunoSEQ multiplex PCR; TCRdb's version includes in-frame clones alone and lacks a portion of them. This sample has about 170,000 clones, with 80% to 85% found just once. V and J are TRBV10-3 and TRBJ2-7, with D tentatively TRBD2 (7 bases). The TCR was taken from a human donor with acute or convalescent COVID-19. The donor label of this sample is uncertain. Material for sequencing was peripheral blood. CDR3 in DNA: TGTGCCATCAGTGCCCGAGGGGGGGAATACGAGCAGTACTTC. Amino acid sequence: CAISARGGEYEQYF.